The 21 T cell receptor beta chains below come from one sample, sequenced in a study of graft-versus-host responses after intestinal transplantation. Their antigens are not known. Sequencing was performed with immunoSEQ multiplex PCR; in TCRdb, only in-frame clones are kept and a portion is missing. The sample consists of more than 100,000 clones, around 95% of them appearing once. The sample was unstimulated CD8+ T cells sorted from spleen or lymph node cells, taken before intestinal transplant. These receptors were collected from a human donor who received an intestinal transplant.

CDR3 DNA: TGTGCCAGCAGTTCGCCCCAACTAGCGGGAGCGGCAGATACGCAGTATTTT. Protein product: CASSSPQLAGAADTQYF. V and J are TRBV28 and TRBJ2-3; 11 positions agree with TRBD2. Germline CDR1 is MDHEN and CDR2 is SYDVKM. V was clipped by 4 bases and J by 4 bases; unmatched bases: 10. There are 17 residues in the CDR3.

The V call is TRBV7-9, the J call TRBJ2-3, with D hard to call. CDR1 is SEHNR and CDR2 is FQNEAQ in the germline V gene (reference sequence). The CDR3 has 12 amino acids. V lost 1 base and J 5 bases, leaving 4 bases between the germline ends. The CDR3 DNA sequence: TGTGCCAGCAGCTTAGGATTAGATACGCAGTATTTT. Protein sequence: CASSLGLDTQYF.

V and J are TRBV11-2 and TRBJ1-1; D is undetermined. V was pared by 3 bases and J by 0 bases, with 14 bases between. The CDR3 loop spans 16 amino acids. In germline, CDR1 is SGHAT, CDR2 FQNNGV. CDR3: CASSLRRERMNTEAFF. For the CDR3, the DNA is TGTGCCAGCAGCTTGCGCCGAGAACGCATGAACACTGAAGCTTTCTTT. The variable domain in full, with the rest retrieved from reference TRBV11-2 and TRBJ1-1, is EAGVAQSPRYKIIEKRQSVAFWCNPISGHATLYWYQQILGQGPKLLIQFQNNGVVDDSQLPKDRFSAERLKGVDSTLKIQPAKLEDSAVYLCASSLRRERMNTEAFFGQGTRLTVV.

The rearrangement uses TRBV25-1 and TRBJ2-2; TRBD1 matches at 8 bases. CDR1 and CDR2 from the germline V gene are MGHDK and SYGVNS. The junction had 7 bases not matched to a gene; V was cut back by 3 bases and J by 7 bases. CDR3 size: 15 residues. The CDR3, as DNA: TGTGCCAGCAGTGATCTGGACAGGGCAGACGGGGAGCTGTTTTTT. Protein: CASSDLDRADGELFF. Drawing the rest from reference TRBV25-1 and TRBJ2-2, the complete variable domain is EADIYQTPRYLVIGTGKKITLECSQTMGHDKMYWYQQDPGMELHLIHYSYGVNSTEKGDLSSESTVSRIRTEHFPLTLESARPSHTSQYLCASSDLDRADGELFFGEGSRLTVL.

In its sample, this clone was seen once. The chain combines TRBV6-5 with TRBJ2-3; no clear D gene. The CDR3 consists of 15 residues. Looked up from germline, CDR1 is MNHEY and CDR2 is SVGAGI. Trimming shortened V by 0 bases and J by 3 bases, and 10 bases separated the two germline ends. CDR3 loop: CASSYSSLGTDTQYF. CDR3 sequence (DNA): TGTGCCAGCAGTTACTCGAGTTTAGGGACAGATACGCAGTATTTT.

The chain links TRBV7-6 to TRBJ1-1; D gene uncertain. Germline CDR1 reads SGHVS; CDR2 reads FNYEAQ. This CDR3 spans 17 amino acids. V was pared by 8 bases and J by 0 bases, with 22 bases between. CDR3 nucleotide sequence: TGTGCCAGCTATGATTTTTCCGAATCTGGAGTGAACACTGAAGCTTTCTTT. This encodes CASYDFSESGVNTEAFF.

DNA of the CDR3: TGTGCCAGCAGCTTACGGGTTGGGGACATTCAGTACTTC. This gives the protein CASSLRVGDIQYF. The chain is built from TRBV7-3 and TRBJ2-4; no firm D call. There are 13 residues in the CDR3. Trimming shortened V by 2 bases and J by 8 bases, and 10 bases separated the two germline ends. The germline V gene encodes CDR1 SGHTA and CDR2 FQGTGA. The variable domain in full, completed from reference TRBV7-3 and TRBJ2-4, reads GAGVSQTPSNKVTEKGKYVELRCDPISGHTALYWYRQSLGQGPEFLIYFQGTGAADDSGLPNDRFFAVRPEGSVSTLKIQRTERGDSAVYLCASSLRVGDIQYFGAGTRLSVL.

The chain joins TRBV28 to TRBJ2-7; D may match TRBD1 or TRBD2 (5 bases each). Trimming left V 3 bases short and J 4 bases short, with 7 bases between. The CDR3 loop spans 12 amino acids. CDR1 and CDR2 from the germline V gene are MDHEN and SYDVKM. The CDR3 sequence: CASSLRGYEQYF. The CDR3 DNA follows: TGTGCCAGCAGTTTGAGGGGTTACGAGCAGTACTTC.

The V call is TRBV27, the J call TRBJ2-2; D unclear. The CDR3 totals 17 residues. CDR1 and CDR2 (germline): MNHEY, SMNVEV (reference sequence). Trimming cost V 4 bases and J 1 base, with 16 bases left between them. The CDR3 bases are TGTGCCAGCAGTTCTCTTCAAGAGTGGGGGAACACCGGGGAGCTGTTTTTT. Its translation is CASSSLQEWGNTGELFF.

The chain joins TRBV4-1 to TRBJ1-4; D gene ambiguous. The ends were cut back, 0 bases at V and 8 bases at J, with 13 bases in the middle. Germline lookup yields CDR1 MGHRA and CDR2 YSYEKL. This CDR3 has 15 residues. CDR3: CASSQDPGLNEKLFF. Here the CDR3 DNA reads TGCGCCAGCAGCCAAGACCCGGGTTTGAACGAAAAACTGTTTTTT.

This chain connects TRBV30 to TRBJ2-7, with D tentatively TRBD2 (5 bases). CDR1 and CDR2 (germline): GTSNPN, SVGIG (reference sequence). The CDR3 totals 14 residues. V was cut by 2 bases and J by 3 bases, with 14 bases left in between. This chain's CDR3 is CAWSHQSGIYEQYF. CDR3 nucleotide sequence: TGTGCCTGGAGTCACCAAAGCGGAATCTACGAGCAGTACTTC. Supplemented by reference TRBV30 and TRBJ2-7, the full variable domain reads SQTIHQWPATLVQPVGSPLSLECTVEGTSNPNLYWYRQAAGRGLQLLFYSVGIGQISSEVPQNLSASRPQDRQFILSSKKLLLSDSGFYLCAWSHQSGIYEQYFGPGTRLTVT.

The rearrangement joins TRBV7-8 to TRBJ2-7; the D is unclear. CDR1 is SGHVS, CDR2 FQNEAQ, per germline. The CDR3 is 15 amino acids. V dropped 0 bases and J dropped 2 bases, with 11 bases sitting between them. CDR3 amino acids: CASSLAFQRAYEQYF. Here the CDR3 DNA reads TGTGCCAGCAGCTTAGCTTTTCAGCGAGCCTACGAGCAGTACTTC.

This rearrangement joins TRBV2 to TRBJ2-7; D is undetermined. The CDR3 runs to 11 residues. Between the trimmed V and J ends, which lost 6 bases and 7 bases, there was a span of 10 bases. CDR1 and CDR2 from the germline V gene are SNHLY and FYNNEI. CDR3 in amino acids: CASSTVREQYF. The CDR3 nucleotides read TGTGCCAGCAGCACAGTGAGGGAGCAGTACTTC.

The chain links TRBV6-6 to TRBJ2-5, with TRBD1 matching over 7 bases. The DNA end favors TRBJ2-7, so the J call may be wrong. The CDR3 contains 15 residues. Germline V lookup: CDR1 MNHNY, CDR2 SVGAGI (reference sequence). The CDR3 DNA sequence: TGTGCCAGCAGTTACTACCGGGACAGAACCTACGAGCAGTACTTC. This translates into CASSYYRDRTYEQYF.

The genes are TRBV19 and TRBJ2-1; D is possibly TRBD2 (6 bases). V lost 1 base and J lost 5, with 12 bases in between. Germline assignment: CDR1 LNHDA and CDR2 SQIVND (reference sequence). The CDR3 consists of 15 residues. The CDR3: CASSIGGNEHNEQFF. The DNA of the CDR3 is TGTGCCAGTAGTATAGGCGGGAACGAACACAATGAGCAGTTCTTC.

The chain recombines TRBV28 with TRBJ1-2; 8 bases are a match to TRBD1. From germline, CDR1 is MDHEN and CDR2 SYDVKM. J gave up 4 bases and V 6 bases, and 10 bases lay outside the gene matches. The CDR3 has 15 amino acids. The CDR3 DNA is TGTGCCAGCAGCCTCTTCGAGGGGACAGGCTATGGCTACACCTTC. Encoded protein: CASSLFEGTGYGYTF.

A remark on this clone: The sample has other DNA sequences that encode this CDR3 too. The chain recombines TRBV5-6 with TRBJ2-7, with D perhaps being TRBD1 or TRBD2 (5 bases each). V was clipped by 5 bases and J by 4 bases, with 16 bases between them. This CDR3 spans 14 amino acids. Germline loops: CDR1 SGHDT, CDR2 YYEEEE. This chain's CDR3 is CASSSGTASYEQYF. DNA for the CDR3: TGTGCCAGCAGTTCCGGGACGGCTAGTTACGAGCAGTACTTC.

This clone appeared a single time. The V gene is TRBV5-1, the J gene TRBJ2-2, with TRBD2 identical over 11 bases. Per germline, CDR1 SGHRS and CDR2 YFSETQ. V lost 1 base to trimming and J lost 0 bases; unmatched junction nucleotides: 5. The CDR3 runs 18 residues. As DNA, the CDR3 is TGCGCCAGCAGCTTGCGTGCTAGCGGGAGGACGAACACCGGGGAGCTGTTTTTT. As protein: CASSLRASGRTNTGELFF.

V and J are TRBV19 and TRBJ2-7; D is unclear. The CDR3 spans 13 residues. Trimming stripped 0 bases from V and 3 bases from J, with 6 bases between. CDR1 is LNHDA, CDR2 SQIVND, per germline (reference sequence). CDR3 loop: CASSIDLFYEQYF. CDR3 coding DNA: TGTGCCAGTAGTATAGATTTATTCTACGAGCAGTACTTC. Combining the CDR3 with reference TRBV19 and TRBJ2-7 gives the whole variable domain DGGITQSPKYLFRKEGQNVTLSCEQNLNHDAMYWYRQDPGQGLRLIYYSQIVNDFQKGDIAEGYSVSREKKESFPLTVTSAQKNPTAFYLCASSIDLFYEQYFGPGTRLTVT.

This clone showed up just once. The rearrangement links TRBV10-1 to TRBJ2-1; 7 bases map to TRBD2. There are 16 residues in the CDR3. The V segment lost 1 base and the J segment 6 bases; nucleotides outside the gene matches: 9. From germline, CDR1 is WNHNN and CDR2 SYGVQD (reference sequence). Written as DNA, the CDR3 is TGCGCCAGCAGTGAGTTCGGCGGGAGCCCCTCCAATGAGCAGTTCTTC. Its translation is CASSEFGGSPSNEQFF.

V is TRBV27 and J is TRBJ1-5; 9 bases are shared with TRBD1. V gave up 0 bases and J gave up 6 bases; unmatched junction bases: 9. Germline values: CDR1 MNHEY, CDR2 SMNVEV (reference sequence). The CDR3 totals 17 residues. The CDR3 loop reads CASSLSQGQGSIQPQHF. For the CDR3, the DNA is TGTGCCAGCAGTTTATCCCAGGGACAGGGTTCTATTCAGCCCCAGCATTTT.